Below are 13 T cell receptor beta chains sequenced from a single sample in a study of PD-1 blockade in classical Hodgkin lymphoma. Time point described: cycle 4 day 1 (C4D1), after five to seven weeks of nivolumab. Each and every patient relapsed after autologous stem cell transplantation, and patients got differing brentuximab vedotin exposure. Magnetic negative selection purified CD4+ T cells from thawed PBMCs. Measured with immunoSEQ multiplex PCR; TCRdb has only the in-frame clones, and not every one. This sample yields 25,000 to 35,000 clones, of which about 86% are seen a single time; roughly 0.75% belongs to the top ten. Sequencing used CD4+ T cells from blood, obtained before the fourth cycle of nivolumab. All receptors derive from a human donor with classical Hodgkin lymphoma.

J is TRBJ2-7 and V is TRBV6-6, with D unresolved. Germline CDR1 and CDR2: MNHNY and SVGAGI (reference sequence). The CDR3 sequence is 16 residues long. Trimming pared 0 bases from V and 5 bases from J, leaving 17 bases between. CDR3 DNA sequence: TGTGCCAGCAGTTACTCGACTGTCTCCCATCCAGACGAGCAGTACTTC. The encoded protein is CASSYSTVSHPDEQYF.

This clone was seen once. This rearrangement joins TRBV5-6 to TRBJ1-3; maybe TRBD1 (5 bases). Trimming took off 2 bases at V and 5 bases at J, with 14 bases between the two ends. The germline gives CDR1 SGHDT, CDR2 YYEEEE. This CDR3 spans 15 amino acids. For the CDR3, the DNA is TGTGCCAGCAGCTTTCTTTTGCAGGGTCGAAACACCATATATTTT. Protein: CASSFLLQGRNTIYF.

This chain connects TRBV5-1 to TRBJ2-2, with a weak D call TRBD2 (5 bases). CDR1 and CDR2 (germline): SGHRS, YFSETQ. The CDR3 totals 16 residues. Trimming cost V 4 bases and J 4 bases, with 17 bases left between them. The CDR3 DNA follows: TGCGCCAGCAGCCCCCGGGTCCCTAGCTCCACCGGGGAGCTGTTTTTT. Its translation: CASSPRVPSSTGELFF.

The chain has TRBV5-8 and TRBJ1-3; D ambiguous. Germline CDR1 SGHTS, CDR2 YDEGEE. This CDR3 has 15 residues. V was trimmed by 2 bases and J by 0 bases, leaving 9 bases between them. The CDR3 DNA reads as TGTGCCAGCAGCTTCGACCGATCCTCTGGAAACACCATATATTTT. Protein product: CASSFDRSSGNTIYF.

This clone was seen just once. V is TRBV27 and J is TRBJ1-2; D gene uncertain. CDR1 and CDR2 (germline): MNHEY, SMNVEV (reference sequence). There are 14 residues in the CDR3. The ends were cut back, 3 bases at V and 7 bases at J, with 15 bases in the middle. In nucleotides, the CDR3 is TGTGCCAGCAGTTTGGGTCCCGGGTACAGTGGCTACACCTTC. It codes for CASSLGPGYSGYTF.

The J gene is TRBJ2-3, the V gene TRBV19; TRBD2 aligns across 8 bases. From germline, CDR1 is LNHDA and CDR2 SQIVND (reference sequence). CDR3 length equals 14 residues. With V trimmed by 4 bases and J by 8 bases, 8 bases remained unmatched. In DNA form, the CDR3 reads TGTGCCAGTAGTAAAGCGGGGGCCATGGGTACGCAGTATTTT. Translating gives CASSKAGAMGTQYF.

The rearrangement uses TRBV19 and TRBJ1-3; D ambiguous. The CDR3 is 14 residues long. Germline CDR1 reads LNHDA; CDR2 reads SQIVND (reference sequence). V was cut by 3 bases and J by 0 bases, with 6 bases left in between. The CDR3 sequence is CASSIGSSGNTIYF. CDR3 in DNA: TGTGCCAGTAGTATCGGGAGCTCTGGAAACACCATATATTTT.

The chain has TRBV1 and TRBJ1-2; the D segment call TRBD1 is taken from the table without a DNA check. TRBV1 is a documented pseudogene. The CDR3 spans 16 residues. The CDR3 bases are TGCACCAGCAGCTACCTATCAGGGGAATTTGGCTATGGCTACACCTTC. It encodes CTSSYLSGEFGYGYTF.

V usage is TRBV27 and J usage is TRBJ1-2; D unresolved. The ends were cut back, 2 bases at V and 4 bases at J, with 2 bases in the middle. Germline CDR1 is MNHEY and CDR2 is SMNVEV (reference sequence). CDR3 length: 11 residues. The CDR3 bases are TGTGCCAGCAGTTTAAGCTATGGCTACACCTTC. This encodes CASSLSYGYTF.

This chain joins TRBV6-6 and TRBJ2-7; 7 positions match TRBD1. With 6 bases clipped from V and 5 bases from J, the junction kept 4 bases outside the gene matches. The CDR3 is 12 amino acids. Germline V gene sequence: CDR1 MNHNY, CDR2 SVGAGI (reference sequence). The CDR3 bases are TGTGCCAGCAGCCGGACAGGCCACGAGCAGTACTTC. Translation: CASSRTGHEQYF.

The chain combines TRBV7-2 with TRBJ2-2, with D unclear. Between the trimmed V and J ends, which lost 3 bases and 3 bases, there was a span of 5 bases. CDR1 SGHTA and CDR2 FQGNSA come from the germline V gene. The CDR3 covers 13 residues. In nucleotides, the CDR3 is TGTGCCAGCAGCTTGTTGGACACCGGGGAGCTGTTTTTT. Amino acid sequence: CASSLLDTGELFF.

The chain links TRBV10-3 to TRBJ2-3; perhaps D is TRBD1 or TRBD2 (6 bases each). This CDR3 spans 15 amino acids. V was shortened by 7 bases and J by 1 base, with 15 bases between the two germline ends. Germline CDR1 is ENHRY and CDR2 is SYGVKD. The CDR3 coding sequence is TGTGCCATCAATGGGGGCGGCGGGGGCACAGATACGCAGTATTTT. Protein sequence: CAINGGGGGTDTQYF.

V is TRBV4-3 and J is TRBJ1-1, with 8 bases that match TRBD1. Germline CDR1 and CDR2: LGHNA and YSLEER. CDR3 length: 14 residues. V lost 6 bases, J lost 1 base, and 4 bases stayed unmatched. The CDR3 nucleotides read TGCGCCAGCAGGCTCCAGGGGGCGAACACTGAAGCTTTCTTT. This codes for CASRLQGANTEAFF.